The sample holds many counts of the clone carrying this T cell receptor beta chain. Its antigen is unidentified. This sample is part of a study of response to subunit inactivated influenza vaccine. Whole-study findings and limits: Each seasonal influenza vaccination recruits few new T cells, the authors suggested.

In TCRdb, the RT-PCR reads were re-called with MiXCR into one record per CDR3 protein. The sample shows hundreds of thousands of distinct CDR3 sequences, roughly 9.7% of them seen only once. The specimen comprised PBMCs from blood, sampled more than 35 days after vaccination. The receptor's source is a man between 45 and 60 years old who received an inactivated influenza vaccine.

The CDR3 sequence: CASSSPGTYNEQFF. The CDR3 DNA reads TGTGCCAGCAGTTCCCCGGGGACGTACAATGAGCAGTTCTTC. The genes are TRBV12-3 or TRBV12-4 and TRBJ2-1; either TRBD1 or TRBD2 may supply D (5 bases each). CDR3 size: 14 residues. V was trimmed by 4 bases and J by 4 bases, leaving 11 bases between them.